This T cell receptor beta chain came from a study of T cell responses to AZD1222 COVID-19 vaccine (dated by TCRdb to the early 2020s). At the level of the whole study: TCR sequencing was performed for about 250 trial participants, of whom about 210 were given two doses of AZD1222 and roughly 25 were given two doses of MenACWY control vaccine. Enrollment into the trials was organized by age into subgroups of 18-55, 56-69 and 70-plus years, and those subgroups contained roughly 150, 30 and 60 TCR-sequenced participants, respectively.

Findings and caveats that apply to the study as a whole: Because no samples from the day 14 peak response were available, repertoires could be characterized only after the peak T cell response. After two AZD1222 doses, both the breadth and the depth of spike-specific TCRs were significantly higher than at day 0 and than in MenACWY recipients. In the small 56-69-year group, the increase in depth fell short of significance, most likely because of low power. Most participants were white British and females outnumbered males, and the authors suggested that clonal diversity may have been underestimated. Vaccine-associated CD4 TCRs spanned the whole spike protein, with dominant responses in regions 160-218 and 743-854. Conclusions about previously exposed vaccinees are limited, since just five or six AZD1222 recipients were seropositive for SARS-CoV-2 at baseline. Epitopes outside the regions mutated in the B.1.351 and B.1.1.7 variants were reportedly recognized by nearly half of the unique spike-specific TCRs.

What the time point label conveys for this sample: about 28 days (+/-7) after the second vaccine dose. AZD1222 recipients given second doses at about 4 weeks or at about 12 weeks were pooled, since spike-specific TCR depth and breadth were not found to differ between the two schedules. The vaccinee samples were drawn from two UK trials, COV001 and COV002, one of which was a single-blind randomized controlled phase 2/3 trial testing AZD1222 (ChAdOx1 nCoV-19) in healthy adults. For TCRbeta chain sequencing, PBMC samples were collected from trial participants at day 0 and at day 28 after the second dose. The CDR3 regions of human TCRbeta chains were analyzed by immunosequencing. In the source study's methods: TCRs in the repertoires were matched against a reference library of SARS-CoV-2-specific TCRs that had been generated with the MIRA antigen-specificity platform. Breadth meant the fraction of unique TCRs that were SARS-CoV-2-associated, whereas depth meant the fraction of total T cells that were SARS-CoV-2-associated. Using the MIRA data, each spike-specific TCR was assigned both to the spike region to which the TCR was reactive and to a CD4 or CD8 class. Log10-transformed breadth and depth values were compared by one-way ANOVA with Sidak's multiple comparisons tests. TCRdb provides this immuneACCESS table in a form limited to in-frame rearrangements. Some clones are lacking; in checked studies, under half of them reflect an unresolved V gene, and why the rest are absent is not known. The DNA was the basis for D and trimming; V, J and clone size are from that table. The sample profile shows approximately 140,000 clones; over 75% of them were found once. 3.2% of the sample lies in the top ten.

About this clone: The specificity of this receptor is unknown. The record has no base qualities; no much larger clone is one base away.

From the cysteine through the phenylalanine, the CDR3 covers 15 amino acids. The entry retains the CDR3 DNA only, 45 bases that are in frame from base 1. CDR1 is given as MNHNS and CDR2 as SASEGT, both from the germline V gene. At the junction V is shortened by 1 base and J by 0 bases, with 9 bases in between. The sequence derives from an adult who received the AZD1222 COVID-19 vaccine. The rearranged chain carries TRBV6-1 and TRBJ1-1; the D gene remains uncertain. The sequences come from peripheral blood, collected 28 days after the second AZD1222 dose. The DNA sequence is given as TGTGCCAGCAGTGAAGGCGGTACGATGAACACTGAAGCTTTCTTT. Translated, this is CASSEGGTMNTEAFF.